A selection of T cell receptor beta chains follows, all from one sample in a study of blood T cell repertoires in COVID-19. Clones were read by immunoSEQ multiplex PCR, and TCRdb kept only the in-frame ones, dropping some. The sample shows 100,000 or so clones, roughly 88% of them seen only once. Input material: peripheral blood. The source of these receptors is a woman in her sixties with acute or convalescent COVID-19. CDR3s include the opening cysteine and the closing phenylalanine or tryptophan. The order of the fields is D gene, V gene, J gene, clone size, CDR3 protein, CDR3 DNA. A D gene is named only where the DNA matches it firmly. A clone size is listed for some rows: how often the clone was seen (once, few, many), or a class if it is expanded.

TRBD1	TRBV28	TRBJ1-5	once	CASSLGEGTARRNQPQHF	TGTGCCAGCAGTTTAGGGGAAGGGACAGCGAGGCGCAATCAGCCCCAGCATTTT
TRBD1	TRBV5-1	TRBJ1-6	-	CASSVPGQGGDSPLHF	TGCGCCAGCAGCGTCCCCGGACAGGGAGGCGATTCACCCCTCCACTTT
-	TRBV28	TRBJ1-5	-	CASSGGAPHF	TGTGCCAGCAGTGGGGGGGCCCCCCATTTT
TRBD2	TRBV18	TRBJ2-1	-	CASSPTSGNYNEQFF	TGTGCCAGCTCACCCACTAGCGGGAATTACAATGAGCAGTTCTTC
-	TRBV5-1	TRBJ2-1	-	CASSLEGGTYNEQFF	TGCGCCAGCAGCTTGGAGGGCGGGACCTACAATGAGCAGTTCTTC
-	TRBV7-9	TRBJ1-1	-	CASSFVNTEAFF	TGTGCCAGCAGCTTCGTGAACACTGAAGCTTTCTTT
TRBD1	TRBV4-1	TRBJ1-6	-	CASSQGTGRSPLHF	TGCGCCAGCAGCCAAGGGACAGGCCGCTCACCCCTCCACTTT
TRBD2	TRBV11-3	TRBJ2-1	-	CASSPRREGEQFF	TGTGCCAGCAGCCCACGGCGGGAGGGAGAGCAGTTCTTC
-	TRBV2	TRBJ1-5	-	CASSLQRDQPQHF	TGTGCCAGCAGCCTACAGAGGGATCAGCCCCAGCATTTT
TRBD2	TRBV11-2	TRBJ2-1	few	CASSLVSLAGVGRNNEQFF	TGTGCCAGCAGCTTAGTTTCACTAGCGGGAGTCGGGCGCAACAATGAGCAGTTCTTC
-	TRBV11-3	TRBJ2-1	-	CASSLGPLNEQFF	TGTGCCAGCAGCTTAGGCCCCCTAAATGAGCAGTTCTTC
-	TRBV6-7	TRBJ1-4	-	CASSNPRQPTTNEKLFF	TGTGCCAGCAGTAACCCCAGACAGCCCACAACTAATGAAAAACTGTTTTTT
-	TRBV9	TRBJ1-1	-	CASSVGGGGTEAFF	TGTGCCAGCAGCGTAGGAGGGGGGGGTACTGAAGCTTTCTTT
-	TRBV12-3/TRBV12-4	TRBJ2-1	-	CASSLARLNEQFF	TGTGCCAGCAGTTTAGCAAGACTCAATGAGCAGTTCTTC
TRBD2	TRBV5-1	TRBJ2-1	-	CASKLAMRNEQFF	TGCGCCAGCAAACTAGCGATGAGGAATGAGCAGTTCTTC
-	TRBV7-9	TRBJ2-5	-	CASSSGETQYF	TGTGCCAGCAGCTCGGGAGAGACCCAGTACTTC